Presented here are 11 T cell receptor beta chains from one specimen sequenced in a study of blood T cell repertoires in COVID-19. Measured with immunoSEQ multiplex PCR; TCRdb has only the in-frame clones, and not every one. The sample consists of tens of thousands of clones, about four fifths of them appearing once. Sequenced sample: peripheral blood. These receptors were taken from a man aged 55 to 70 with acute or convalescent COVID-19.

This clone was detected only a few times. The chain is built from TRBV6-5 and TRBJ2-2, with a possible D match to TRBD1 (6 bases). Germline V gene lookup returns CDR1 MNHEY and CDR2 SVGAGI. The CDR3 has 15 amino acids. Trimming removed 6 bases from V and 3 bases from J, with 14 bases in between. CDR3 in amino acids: CASRLQGTHTGELFF. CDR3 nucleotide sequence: TGTGCCAGCAGACTACAGGGAACCCACACCGGGGAGCTGTTTTTT.

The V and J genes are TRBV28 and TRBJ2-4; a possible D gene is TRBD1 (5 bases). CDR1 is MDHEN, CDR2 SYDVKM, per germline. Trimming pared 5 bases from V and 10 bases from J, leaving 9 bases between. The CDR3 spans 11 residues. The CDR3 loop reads CASSTRQIQYF. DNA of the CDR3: TGTGCCAGCAGTACCCGACAGATTCAGTACTTC.

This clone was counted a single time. CDR3 bases: TGTGCCAGCAGTCGAGTCGACAGGGTCTCCTATAATTCACCCCTCCACTTT. This encodes CASSRVDRVSYNSPLHF. The chain carries TRBV6-6 and TRBJ1-6, with 7 bases aligning to TRBD1. The V gene end was trimmed by 5 bases and the J gene end by 0 bases; junction bases not matched to a gene: 7. The germline V gene has CDR1 MNHNY and CDR2 SVGAGI (reference sequence). The CDR3 consists of 17 residues.

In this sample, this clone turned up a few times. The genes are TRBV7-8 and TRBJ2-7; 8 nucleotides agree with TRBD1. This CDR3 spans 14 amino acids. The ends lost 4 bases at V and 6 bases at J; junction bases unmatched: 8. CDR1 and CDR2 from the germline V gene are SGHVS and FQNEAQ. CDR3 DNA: TGTGCCAGCAGCTCGGTCGGACAGGGAGGCGAGCAGTACTTC. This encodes CASSSVGQGGEQYF. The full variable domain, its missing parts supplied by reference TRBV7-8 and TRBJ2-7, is GAGVSQSPRYKVAKRGQDVALRCDPISGHVSLFWYQQALGQGPEFLTYFQNEAQLDKSGLPSDRFFAERPEGSVSTLKIQRTQQEDSAVYLCASSSVGQGGEQYFGPGTRLTVT.

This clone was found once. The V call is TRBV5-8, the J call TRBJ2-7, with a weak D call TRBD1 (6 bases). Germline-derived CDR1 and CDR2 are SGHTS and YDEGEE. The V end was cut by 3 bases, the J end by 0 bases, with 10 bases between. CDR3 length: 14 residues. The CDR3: CASSWETGSYEQYF. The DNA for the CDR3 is TGTGCCAGCAGCTGGGAGACAGGCTCCTACGAGCAGTACTTC.

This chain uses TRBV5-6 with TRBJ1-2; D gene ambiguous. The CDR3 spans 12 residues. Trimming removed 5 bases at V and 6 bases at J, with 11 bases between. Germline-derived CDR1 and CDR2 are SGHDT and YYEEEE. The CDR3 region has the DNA TGTGCCAGCAGGCTTACACGGGATGGCTACACCTTC. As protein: CASRLTRDGYTF.

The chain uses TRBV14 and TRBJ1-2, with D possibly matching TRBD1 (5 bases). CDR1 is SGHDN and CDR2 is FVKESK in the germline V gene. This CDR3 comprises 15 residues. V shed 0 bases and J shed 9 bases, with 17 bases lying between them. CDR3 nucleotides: TGTGCCAGCAGCCAAGATAACTTTGACAGACTGAGCTACACCTTC. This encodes CASSQDNFDRLSYTF.

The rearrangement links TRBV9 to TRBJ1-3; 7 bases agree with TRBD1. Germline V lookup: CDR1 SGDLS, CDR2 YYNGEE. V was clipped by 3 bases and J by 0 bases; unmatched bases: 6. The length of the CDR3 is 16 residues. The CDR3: CASSETTGISGNTIYF. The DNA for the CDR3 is TGTGCCAGCAGCGAGACGACAGGGATCTCTGGAAACACCATATATTTT.

CDR3 bases: TGCAGTGCTAGAGATATAGTTGAGCAGTTCTTC. This sequence encodes CSARDIVEQFF. The rearrangement links TRBV20-1 to TRBJ2-1, with D hard to call. There are 11 residues in the CDR3. With 0 bases removed from V and 9 bases from J, the gap between germline ends came to 6 bases. Germline CDR1 DFQATT, CDR2 SNEGSKA (reference sequence).

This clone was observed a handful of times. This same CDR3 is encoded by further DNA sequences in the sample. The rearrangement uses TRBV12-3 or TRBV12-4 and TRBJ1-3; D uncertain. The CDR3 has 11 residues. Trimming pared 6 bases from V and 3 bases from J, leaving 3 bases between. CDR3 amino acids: CASSRGNTIYF. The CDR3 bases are TGTGCCAGCAGCCGTGGAAACACCATATATTTT.

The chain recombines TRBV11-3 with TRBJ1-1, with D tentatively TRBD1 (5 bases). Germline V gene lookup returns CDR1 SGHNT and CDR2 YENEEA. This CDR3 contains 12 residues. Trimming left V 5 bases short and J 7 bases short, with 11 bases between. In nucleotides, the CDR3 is TGTGCCAGCAGCCATGACAGAAATGAAGCTTTCTTT. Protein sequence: CASSHDRNEAFF.